This entry features one T cell receptor beta chain sequence. These data originate in a study of blood T cell repertoires in COVID-19. V gave up 5 bases and J gave up 5 bases, with 15 bases separating them. Looked up from germline, CDR1 is MNHEY and CDR2 is SVGAGI. The CDR3 length is 15 residues. Cohort assignment relied on participant-reported clinical history. Using immunoSEQ multiplex PCR, the repertoire was profiled, and TCRdb retains in-frame clones only, with some absent. The table shows 250,000 to 300,000 clones, with approximately 91% occurring only once. The chain has TRBV6-5 and TRBJ2-2, with D perhaps TRBD1 (6 bases). Sequenced sample: PBMCs or T cells enriched from blood (not recorded which). The sequence was obtained from a human donor in a cohort exposed to, infected with or recovered from COVID-19 (not recorded which). The donor label of this sample is uncertain. The CDR3 nucleotides are TGTGCCAGCAGTCGGAACCCAGGGGTTACCGGGGAGCTGTTTTTT. It yields the protein CASSRNPGVTGELFF.